Each of the 6 T cell receptor beta chains below was sequenced from the same sample in a study of CD8 T cells in Susac syndrome. With random hexamers, roughly 0.45 to 1 ug RNA was reverse transcribed. Via MiXCR, TCRdb re-called the immunoSEQ multiplex PCR reads, giving one row per CDR3 protein. The table includes approximately 140,000 distinct CDR3 sequences, approximately 93% detected once. Input material: CD8+ T cells from PBMCs. Every receptor here comes from a human donor in good health.

The chain has TRBV4-3 and TRBJ2-1, with TRBD2 matching 9 bases. The germline V gene encodes CDR1 LGHNA and CDR2 YSLEER. The CDR3 sequence is 17 residues long. J was trimmed by 4 bases and V by 4 bases; bases with no gene match: 11. This CDR3 is CASSPLNPTSGYNEQFF. The CDR3 DNA is TGCGCCAGCAGCCCACTAAACCCGACTAGCGGTTACAATGAGCAGTTCTTC.

This sequence joins TRBV6-4 and TRBJ2-1, with D unresolved. Germline assignment: CDR1 MRHNA and CDR2 SNTAGT. The V end lost 10 bases, the J end lost 14 bases, and 18 bases lay between the germline ends. This CDR3 comprises 11 residues. In DNA form, the CDR3 reads TGTGCCACTCCCCCCTGGAGTTCGGAGTTCTTC. Its translation is CATPPWSSEFF.

V gene TRBV11-2 combines with J gene TRBJ1-5; D gene unclear. CDR3 length: 15 amino acids. Germline values: CDR1 SGHAT, CDR2 FQNNGV. V lost 3 bases and J lost 2, with 11 bases in between. This CDR3 reads CASSFDGEGNQPQHF. Here the CDR3 DNA reads TGTGCCAGCAGCTTTGACGGGGAGGGCAATCAGCCCCAGCATTTT.

The V gene is TRBV4-3, the J gene TRBJ2-7; maybe TRBD1 (6 bases). The V and J ends lost 2 bases and 4 bases respectively, with 18 bases between them. The CDR3 is made up of 16 amino acids. The germline V gene has CDR1 LGHNA and CDR2 YSLEER. The CDR3 region is CASSQNSGDPRYEQYF. The CDR3 DNA follows: TGCGCCAGCAGCCAAAACTCAGGGGATCCTAGGTACGAGCAGTACTTC.

This clonotype showed up just once. The V call is TRBV9, the J call TRBJ1-2, with 9 nucleotides matching TRBD1. The ends lost 3 bases at V and 3 bases at J; junction bases unmatched: 3. Germline CDR1 reads SGDLS; CDR2 reads YYNGEE. The CDR3 is made up of 14 amino acids. The CDR3 bases are TGTGCCAGCAGCGAAGGACAGGGGTACTATGGCTACACCTTC. It encodes CASSEGQGYYGYTF.

The chain joins TRBV27 to TRBJ1-5; D is unclear. The V gene's germline CDR1 is MNHEY and CDR2 SMNVEV (reference sequence). Trimming shortened V by 4 bases and J by 4 bases, and 5 bases separated the two germline ends. This CDR3 region has 12 residues. CDR3: CASSSRNQPQHF. CDR3 bases: TGTGCCAGCAGTTCACGGAATCAGCCCCAGCATTTT.